The 30 T cell receptor beta chains reported below all come from one sample, sequenced in a study of T-cell reconstitution after alpha-beta-depleted transplantation in children. Preparation of the TCRbeta library involved a method that used unique molecular identifiers. MiXCR, applied by TCRdb to the PCR reads, yields one record per CDR3 protein. This sample has approximately 500,000 distinct CDR3 sequences, with over 9.5% found just once. Sequences were derived from PBMCs, sampled before TCRalphabeta/CD19-depleted stem cell transplant. The origin of the receptors is a child aged 2 to 9 with inherited bone marrow failure, due to receive a stem cell transplant.

This clonotype has at least ten counts. The CDR3 loop reads CAIRYSLSDRDTQYF. The CDR3 DNA follows: TGTGCCATCAGATACAGCCTTAGCGACCGAGATACGCAGTATTTT. This chain connects TRBV10-3 to TRBJ2-3; a weak D match, TRBD2 (5 bases). V was shortened by 6 bases and J by 5 bases, with 18 bases between the two germline ends. The CDR3 has 15 residues. Germline values: CDR1 ENHRY, CDR2 SYGVKD.

This clonotype was recorded at least ten times. The J gene is TRBJ2-7, the V gene TRBV9; D is unclear. Germline CDR1 and CDR2: SGDLS and YYNGEE. The CDR3 extends over 13 amino acids. Trimming stripped 3 bases from V and 3 bases from J, with 10 bases between. The CDR3 loop reads CASSDSSLYEQYF. CDR3 nucleotides: TGTGCCAGCAGCGATAGTTCTCTCTACGAGCAGTACTTC.

This clonotype has at least ten counts. The chain links TRBV4-3 to TRBJ2-2, with D perhaps matching TRBD1 or TRBD2 (5 bases each). CDR3 length: 14 amino acids. Germline V gene data show CDR1 as LGHNA and CDR2 as YSLEER. The germline V and J ends were trimmed by 1 base and 3 bases, with 6 bases remaining between them. For the CDR3, the DNA is TGCGCCAGCAGCCAAGGGGGGTACACCGGGGAGCTGTTTTTT. Residues: CASSQGGYTGELFF.

This rearrangement joins TRBV30 to TRBJ1-5; the D is unclear. Germline CDR1 is GTSNPN and CDR2 is SVGIG (reference sequence). Trimming removed 2 bases from V and 0 bases from J, with 5 bases in between. The CDR3 contains 13 residues. CDR3 amino acids: CAWSLNSNQPQHF. For the CDR3, the DNA is TGTGCCTGGAGTCTGAATAGCAATCAGCCCCAGCATTTT.

This clonotype was detected a few times. The chain combines TRBV7-9 with TRBJ2-2; no firm D call. The V end lost 8 bases, the J end lost 0 bases, and 10 bases lay between the germline ends. CDR1 and CDR2 from the germline V gene are SEHNR and FQNEAQ (reference sequence). There are 14 residues in the CDR3. This CDR3 is CASGPGSNTGELFF. CDR3 nucleotide sequence: TGTGCCAGCGGACCTGGTTCGAACACCGGGGAGCTGTTTTTT.

At least ten counts were recorded for this clonotype. The chain links TRBV18 to TRBJ2-1; the match to TRBD2 covers 7 bases. With 3 bases clipped from V and 7 bases from J, the junction kept 12 bases outside the gene matches. The CDR3 runs to 16 residues. Per germline, CDR1 KGHSH and CDR2 LQKENI. The CDR3 region has the DNA TGTGCCAGCTCACCCCCCCGCGGGAGCCATGTGAATGAGCAGTTCTTC. Its translation: CASSPPRGSHVNEQFF.

The table lists this clonotype with many counts. This sequence joins TRBV6-1 and TRBJ2-5; the D gene is possibly TRBD2 (6 bases). The V end was cut by 6 bases, the J end by 5 bases, with 19 bases between. Germline V gene sequence: CDR1 MNHNS, CDR2 SASEGT. This CDR3 is 15 amino acids long. CDR3 sequence: CASSPPPAGLETQYF. DNA of the CDR3: TGTGCCAGCAGCCCCCCCCCTGCGGGATTGGAGACCCAGTACTTC.

The sample holds many counts of this clonotype. Written as DNA, the CDR3 is TGCGCCAGCAGCCAAGATTTAAGCATGACAAACACAGATACGCAGTATTTT. This gives the protein CASSQDLSMTNTDTQYF. The chain couples TRBV4-3 to TRBJ2-3; D unresolved. CDR1 is LGHNA, CDR2 YSLEER, per germline. The CDR3 runs to 17 residues. V lost 0 bases and J 2 bases, leaving 15 bases between the germline ends.

Concerning this clonotype itself: A much larger clone lies a single base off, so this may be a read error. The gene calls are TRBV29-1 and TRBJ2-7; D uncertain. With 2 bases removed from V and 5 bases from J, the gap between germline ends came to 10 bases. The CDR3 runs 12 residues. The germline V gene has CDR1 SQVTM and CDR2 ANQGSEA. In nucleotides, the CDR3 is TGCAGCGTTGAAAACACGGCCCACGAGCAGTACTTC. Its protein is CSVENTAHEQYF.

In its sample, this clonotype was seen a few times. This chain connects TRBV25-1 to TRBJ2-1; 12 nucleotides agree with TRBD2. Germline values: CDR1 MGHDK, CDR2 SYGVNS. The J segment lost 8 bases and the V segment lost 8 bases, leaving 7 bases of the junction unmatched. The CDR3 totals 14 residues. CDR3 in amino acids: CASGWTSGKHEQFF. CDR3 coding DNA: TGTGCCAGCGGCTGGACTAGCGGGAAACATGAGCAGTTCTTC.

Written as DNA, the CDR3 is TGTGCCAGCAGCTCCTGGGGACAGGTAGACAATGAGCAGTTCTTC. Translated, it gives CASSSWGQVDNEQFF. This rearrangement joins TRBV7-9 to TRBJ2-1; 8 bases fit TRBD1. Germline V gene data show CDR1 as SEHNR and CDR2 as FQNEAQ (reference sequence). V gave up 4 bases and J gave up 5 bases; unmatched junction bases: 7. The CDR3 totals 15 residues.

The gene calls are TRBV7-2 and TRBJ2-5; TRBD1 matches 8 bases. CDR1 and CDR2 (germline): SGHTA, FQGNSA. The J segment lost 1 base and the V segment lost 0 bases, leaving 1 base of the junction unmatched. This CDR3 has 15 amino acids. CDR3: CASSLATGAQETQYF. As DNA, the CDR3 is TGTGCCAGCAGCTTAGCGACAGGGGCCCAAGAGACCCAGTACTTC.

This clonotype occurred many times. CDR3 DNA sequence: TGTGCCAGCAGTTGGAGGTTGTGGGATACGCAGTATTTT. Translating gives CASSWRLWDTQYF. This chain connects TRBV6-5 to TRBJ2-3; the D gene is possibly TRBD2 (5 bases). V lost 4 bases, J lost 6 bases, and 11 bases lay in between. Germline V gives CDR1 MNHEY, CDR2 SVGAGI. This CDR3 has 13 amino acids.

This clonotype was found many times. This chain uses TRBV4-1 with TRBJ2-7; D perhaps matches TRBD1 (5 bases). The germline V gene has CDR1 MGHRA and CDR2 YSYEKL. The CDR3 totals 13 residues. V was trimmed by 4 bases and J by 0 bases, leaving 7 bases between them. The CDR3 bases are TGCGCCAGCAGCCCCAGGGTCTCCTACGAGCAGTACTTC. This gives the protein CASSPRVSYEQYF.

In its sample, this clonotype was seen a few times. The rearrangement joins TRBV4-3 to TRBJ2-1, with no clear D. CDR3 size: 14 residues. Trimming removed 4 bases at V and 9 bases at J, with 16 bases between. The germline gives CDR1 LGHNA, CDR2 YSLEER. CDR3 residues: CASSPTPPISEQFF. CDR3 DNA sequence: TGCGCCAGCAGCCCCACACCCCCTATTAGTGAGCAGTTCTTC.

This clonotype was counted at least ten times. The rearrangement uses TRBV27 and TRBJ1-5; tentatively, D is TRBD1 (5 bases). The CDR3 covers 14 residues. Trimming removed 5 bases at V and 3 bases at J, with 11 bases between. Germline CDR1 reads MNHEY; CDR2 reads SMNVEV (reference sequence). The CDR3 sequence: CASSVQGFNQPQHF. CDR3 coding DNA: TGTGCCAGCAGTGTTCAGGGTTTCAATCAGCCCCAGCATTTT.

This clonotype was picked up many times. The J gene is TRBJ2-1, the V gene TRBV19, with 7 nucleotides matching TRBD1. Germline V gene data show CDR1 as LNHDA and CDR2 as SQIVND (reference sequence). The CDR3 contains 14 residues. V was pared by 4 bases and J by 4 bases, with 4 bases of the junction left unmatched. The CDR3 here is CASSRTGQYNEQFF. The CDR3 DNA sequence: TGTGCCAGTAGTAGGACAGGACAATACAATGAGCAGTTCTTC.

This clonotype was seen at least ten times. The V and J genes are TRBV10-1 and TRBJ2-1; D possibly uses TRBD1 or TRBD2 (6 bases each). CDR3 length: 13 amino acids. Trimming removed 0 bases from V and 8 bases from J, with 8 bases in between. Germline V gene data show CDR1 as WNHNN and CDR2 as SYGVQD (reference sequence). CDR3 in amino acids: CASSESRGHEQFF. The CDR3 bases are TGCGCCAGCAGTGAGTCCCGGGGGCATGAGCAGTTCTTC.

At least ten counts were recorded for this clonotype. V and J are TRBV12-5 and TRBJ2-3, with D perhaps TRBD1 (6 bases). Trimming pared 4 bases from V and 0 bases from J, leaving 8 bases between. CDR1 is LGHNT and CDR2 is FRNRAP in the germline V gene. The CDR3 loop spans 14 amino acids. The CDR3 sequence is CASGSTGSTDTQYF. The CDR3 nucleotides are TGTGCTAGTGGTTCTACAGGGAGCACAGATACGCAGTATTTT.

A word on this clonotype: This may stem from a read error, because a much larger clone lies one nucleotide away. This chain joins TRBV7-2 and TRBJ2-1, with 9 bases lining up with TRBD2. This CDR3 has 16 residues. Unmatched junction bases numbered 4, after V lost 3 bases and J lost 1 base. Germline lookup yields CDR1 SGHTA and CDR2 FQGNSA. The CDR3 region is CASSFVAGASYNEQFF. DNA of the CDR3: TGTGCCAGCAGCTTCGTAGCGGGAGCGTCCTACAATGAGCAGTTCTTC.

The chain uses TRBV20-1 and TRBJ2-7; 10 bases agree with TRBD2. CDR1 and CDR2 (germline): DFQATT, SNEGSKA (reference sequence). J gave up 0 bases and V 6 bases, and 5 bases lay outside the gene matches. This CDR3 region has 14 residues. The CDR3 loop reads CSATGTSDSYEQYF. The CDR3 DNA reads TGCAGTGCAACCGGGACTAGCGACTCCTACGAGCAGTACTTC.

This clonotype was detected only a few times. The V call is TRBV20-1, the J call TRBJ2-5; 9 positions match TRBD2. Losses at the gene ends were 5 bases for V and 5 bases for J; bases not matched to a gene: 6. This CDR3 has 13 residues. CDR1 is DFQATT, CDR2 SNEGSKA, per germline (reference sequence). This CDR3 is CSAPREGRETQYF. CDR3 DNA sequence: TGCAGTGCTCCGCGGGAGGGCCGTGAGACCCAGTACTTC.

This clonotype was counted ten times or more. The CDR3 protein is CSARRDRGYSNQPQHF. In nucleotides, the CDR3 is TGCAGTGCGCGGAGGGACAGGGGGTATAGCAATCAGCCCCAGCATTTT. This rearrangement joins TRBV20-1 to TRBJ1-5, with 11 bases aligning to TRBD1. Germline V gene sequence: CDR1 DFQATT, CDR2 SNEGSKA (reference sequence). The CDR3 length is 16 residues. Trimming removed 6 bases from V and 0 bases from J; junction bases left unmatched: 7.

The sample holds one count of this clonotype. This likely reflects a read error, since a far larger clone is one base away. The chain uses TRBV7-9 and TRBJ1-1; the D is unclear. V dropped 0 bases and J dropped 4 bases, with 3 bases sitting between them. Germline CDR1 SEHNR, CDR2 FQNEAQ (reference sequence). The CDR3 has 12 amino acids. CDR3 in amino acids: CASSLATTEAFF. CDR3 nucleotides: TGTGCCAGCAGCTTAGCGACCACTGAAGCTTTCTTT.

V gene TRBV20-1 combines with J gene TRBJ1-2; 8 nucleotides line up with TRBD1. The J segment lost 6 bases and the V segment lost 3 bases, leaving 6 bases of the junction unmatched. The CDR3 runs to 13 residues. Germline V gene data show CDR1 as DFQATT and CDR2 as SNEGSKA (reference sequence). The CDR3 region is CSASPDRVHGYTF. CDR3 nucleotides: TGCAGTGCTAGCCCGGACAGGGTGCATGGCTACACCTTC.

This sequence joins TRBV10-2 and TRBJ2-1; 10 nucleotides match TRBD1. V shed 6 bases and J 7 bases; nucleotides not matched to a gene: 3. The CDR3 is made up of 13 amino acids. Germline CDR1 is WSHSY and CDR2 is SAAADI. CDR3: CASRRQGANEQFF. As DNA, the CDR3 is TGCGCCAGCAGACGACAGGGGGCAAATGAGCAGTTCTTC.

This clonotype was picked up many times. The rearrangement links TRBV7-9 to TRBJ2-5; TRBD2 matches 8 bases. The trim removed 2 bases at V and 5 bases at J, leaving 13 bases unmatched. The V gene's germline CDR1 is SEHNR and CDR2 FQNEAQ (reference sequence). The CDR3 totals 17 residues. CDR3: CASSLSLAGKRGETQYF. CDR3 nucleotide sequence: TGTGCCAGCAGCTTAAGCCTAGCGGGCAAGAGGGGGGAGACCCAGTACTTC.

This chain links TRBV10-2 with TRBJ1-1, with D possibly TRBD1 on 5 matching bases. V was trimmed by 3 bases and J by 2 bases, leaving 16 bases between them. Germline V CDR1 and CDR2: WSHSY, SAAADI. The CDR3 length is 16 residues. Here the CDR3 DNA reads TGCGCCAGCAGTGACCCTGGACATGACGCAAACACTGAAGCTTTCTTT. Amino acids: CASSDPGHDANTEAFF.

This clonotype was seen ten or more times. The V gene is TRBV7-6, the J gene TRBJ1-4, with D hard to call. There are 13 residues in the CDR3. V lost 1 base and J 4 bases, leaving 4 bases between the germline ends. The germline gives CDR1 SGHVS, CDR2 FNYEAQ. The CDR3 DNA follows: TGTGCCAGCAGCTTAGGAGTTAATGAAAAACTGTTTTTT. As protein: CASSLGVNEKLFF.

Regarding this clonotype: A much larger clone is a single base away; this may be a read error. Without the conserved terminal phenylalanine or tryptophan, this CDR3 likely stems from a read error. J is TRBJ1-3 and V is TRBV15; a possible D gene is TRBD1 (6 bases). The CDR3 is made up of 18 amino acids. Germline lookup yields CDR1 LNHNV and CDR2 YYDKDF (reference sequence). The ends were cut back, 0 bases at V and 4 bases at J, with 19 bases in the middle. DNA for the CDR3: TGTGCCACCAGCAGAGACCTACCAGGGGCCTTCCGAGGAAACACCATATATTCT. It translates to CATSRDLPGAFRGNTIYS.